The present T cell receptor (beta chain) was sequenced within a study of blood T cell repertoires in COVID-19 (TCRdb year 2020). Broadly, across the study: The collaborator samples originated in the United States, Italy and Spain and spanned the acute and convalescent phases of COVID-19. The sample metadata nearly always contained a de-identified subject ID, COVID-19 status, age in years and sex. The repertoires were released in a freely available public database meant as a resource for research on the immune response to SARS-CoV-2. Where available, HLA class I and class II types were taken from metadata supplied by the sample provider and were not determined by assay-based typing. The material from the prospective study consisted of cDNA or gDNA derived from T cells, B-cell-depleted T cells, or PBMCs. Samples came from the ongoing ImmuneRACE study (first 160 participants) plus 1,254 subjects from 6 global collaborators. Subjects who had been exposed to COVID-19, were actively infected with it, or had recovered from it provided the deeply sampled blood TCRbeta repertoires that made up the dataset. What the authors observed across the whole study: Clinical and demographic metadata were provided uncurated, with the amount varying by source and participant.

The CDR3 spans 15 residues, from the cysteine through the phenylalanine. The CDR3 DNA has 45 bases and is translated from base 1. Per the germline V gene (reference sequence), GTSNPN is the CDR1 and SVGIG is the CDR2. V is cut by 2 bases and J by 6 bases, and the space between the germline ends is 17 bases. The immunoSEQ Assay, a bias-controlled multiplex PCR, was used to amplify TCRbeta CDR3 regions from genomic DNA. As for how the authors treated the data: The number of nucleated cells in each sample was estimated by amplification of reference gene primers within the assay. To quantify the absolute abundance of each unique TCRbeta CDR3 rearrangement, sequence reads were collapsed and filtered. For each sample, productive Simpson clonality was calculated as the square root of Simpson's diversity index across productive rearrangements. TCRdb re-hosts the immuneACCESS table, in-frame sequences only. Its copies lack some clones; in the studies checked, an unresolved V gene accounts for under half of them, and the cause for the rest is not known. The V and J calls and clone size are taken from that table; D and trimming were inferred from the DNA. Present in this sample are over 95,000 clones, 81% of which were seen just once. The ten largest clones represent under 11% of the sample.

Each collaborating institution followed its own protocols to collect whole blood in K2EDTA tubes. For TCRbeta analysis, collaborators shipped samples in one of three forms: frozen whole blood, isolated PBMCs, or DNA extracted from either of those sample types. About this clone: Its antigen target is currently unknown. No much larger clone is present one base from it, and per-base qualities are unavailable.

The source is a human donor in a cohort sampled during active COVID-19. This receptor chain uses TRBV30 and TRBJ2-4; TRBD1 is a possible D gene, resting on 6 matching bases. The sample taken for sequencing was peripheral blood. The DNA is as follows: TGTGCCTGGAGTACACGATCGGGCAGGGGAAACATTCAGTACTTC. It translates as CAWSTRSGRGNIQYF.